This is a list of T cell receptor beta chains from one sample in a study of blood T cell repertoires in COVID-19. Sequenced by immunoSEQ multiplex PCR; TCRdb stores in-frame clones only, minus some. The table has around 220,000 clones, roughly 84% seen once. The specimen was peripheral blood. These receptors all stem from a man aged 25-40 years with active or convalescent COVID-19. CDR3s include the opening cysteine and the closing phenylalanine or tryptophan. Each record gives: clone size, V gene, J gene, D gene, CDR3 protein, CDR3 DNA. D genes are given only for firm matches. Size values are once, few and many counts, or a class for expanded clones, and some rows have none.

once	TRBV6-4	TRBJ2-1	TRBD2	CASSVQRDLSEQFF	TGTGCCAGCAGTGTCCAGCGGGATCTAAGTGAGCAGTTCTTC
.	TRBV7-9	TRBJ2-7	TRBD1	CASSSGGQGPGLQYF	TGTGCCAGCAGCTCAGGCGGACAGGGTCCGGGTTTGCAGTACTTC
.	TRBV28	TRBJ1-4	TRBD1	CASSFRTGHEKLFF	TGTGCCAGCAGTTTCCGGACAGGCCATGAAAAACTGTTTTTT
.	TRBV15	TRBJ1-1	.	CATSPQGNTEAFF	TGTGCCACCAGCCCACAGGGAAACACTGAAGCTTTCTTT
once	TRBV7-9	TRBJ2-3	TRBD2	CASTPPLTSSTDTQYF	TGTGCCAGCACCCCTCCCCTGACTAGCTCCACAGATACGCAGTATTTT
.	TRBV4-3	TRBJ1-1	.	CASSREAGRTEAFF	TGCGCCAGCAGCCGGGAGGCGGGACGTACTGAAGCTTTCTTT
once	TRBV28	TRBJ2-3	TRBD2	CASSWAGGPDTQYF	TGTGCCAGCAGTTGGGCGGGAGGGCCAGATACGCAGTATTTT
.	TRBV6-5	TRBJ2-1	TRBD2	CASSWTREDEQFF	TGTGCCAGCAGCTGGACTAGGGAGGATGAGCAGTTCTTC
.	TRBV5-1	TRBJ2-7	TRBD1	CASSRVPGQGPYEQYF	TGCGCCAGCAGCAGAGTCCCGGGACAGGGCCCATACGAGCAGTACTTC
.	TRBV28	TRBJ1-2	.	CASSLNWDITTSTF	TGTGCCAGCAGTCTCAATTGGGACATCACGACCAGCACCTTC
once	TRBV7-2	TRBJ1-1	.	CASSHTEAFF	TGTGCCAGCAGCCATACTGAAGCTTTCTTT
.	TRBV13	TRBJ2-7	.	CASSLGLPYEQYF	TGTGCCAGCAGCTTAGGGCTACCATACGAGCAGTACTTC
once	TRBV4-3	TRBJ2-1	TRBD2	CASSQDPAGGGEQFF	TGCGCCAGCAGCCAAGATCCGGCGGGAGGTGGTGAGCAGTTCTTC
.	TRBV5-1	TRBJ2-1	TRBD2	CASSLRLAGGPFDNEQFF	TGCGCCAGCAGCTTGCGATTAGCGGGGGGGCCTTTTGACAATGAGCAGTTCTTC
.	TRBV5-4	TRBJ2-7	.	CASSLAGPFYEQYF	TGTGCCAGCAGCCTCGCGGGACCCTTCTACGAGCAGTACTTC
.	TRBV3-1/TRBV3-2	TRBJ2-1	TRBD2	CASSQGGGPNEQFF	TGTGCCAGCAGCCAGGGCGGGGGGCCCAATGAGCAGTTCTTC
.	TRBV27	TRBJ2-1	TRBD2	CASTPTSRGRYNEQFF	TGTGCCAGCACCCCCACTTCGCGCGGGAGATACAATGAGCAGTTCTTC
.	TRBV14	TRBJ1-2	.	CASSQFPENYGYTF	TGTGCCAGCAGCCAATTCCCCGAGAACTATGGCTACACCTTC
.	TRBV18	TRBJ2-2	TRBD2	CASSPLGTAGYTGELFF	TGTGCCAGCTCACCCCTAGGTACAGCGGGATACACCGGGGAGCTGTTTTTT
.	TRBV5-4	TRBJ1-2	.	CASRGPDPNYGYTF	TGTGCCAGCAGGGGGCCGGATCCTAACTATGGCTACACCTTC
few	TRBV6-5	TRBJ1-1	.	CASRKTLNTEAFF	TGTGCCAGCAGGAAGACATTGAACACTGAAGCTTTCTTT
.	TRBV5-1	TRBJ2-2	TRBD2	CASSPILAGVTGELFF	TGCGCCAGCAGCCCGATTCTAGCGGGAGTTACCGGGGAGCTGTTTTTT
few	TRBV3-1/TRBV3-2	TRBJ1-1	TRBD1	CASSLQGAPSAFF	TGTGCCAGCAGCCTTCAGGGGGCCCCTTCGGCTTTCTTT
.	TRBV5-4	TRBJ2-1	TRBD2	CASSGAIIGTSAYNEQFF	TGTGCCAGCAGCGGGGCGATTATAGGGACTAGCGCCTACAATGAGCAGTTCTTC
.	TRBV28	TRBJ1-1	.	CASSPPRRTEAFF	TGTGCCAGCAGTCCCCCGCGTCGTACTGAAGCTTTCTTT
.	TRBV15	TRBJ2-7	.	CATSRATGEQYF	TGTGCCACCAGCAGAGCCACAGGGGAGCAGTACTTC
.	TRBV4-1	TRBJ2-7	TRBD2	CASSQEDSRTSGRADEQYF	TGCGCCAGCAGCCAAGAAGATAGCCGGACTAGCGGGAGGGCCGACGAGCAGTACTTC
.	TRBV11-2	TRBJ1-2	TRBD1	CASSWGQGLSGYTF	TGTGCCAGCAGCTGGGGACAGGGGCTTTCTGGCTACACCTTC
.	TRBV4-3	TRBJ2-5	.	CAPPGGNTGTQYF	TGCGCCCCGCCTGGGGGGAATACGGGGACCCAGTACTTC
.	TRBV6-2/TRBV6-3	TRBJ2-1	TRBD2	CASSYRAGGGYEQFF	TGTGCCAGCAGTTACAGAGCGGGGGGCGGCTATGAGCAGTTCTTC
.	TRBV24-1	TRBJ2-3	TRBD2	CATSDPIAGGGDTQYF	TGTGCCACCAGTGATCCTATAGCGGGAGGTGGGGATACGCAGTATTTT
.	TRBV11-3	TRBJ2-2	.	CASSFGSGSNTGELFF	TGTGCCAGCAGCTTTGGATCGGGTTCGAACACCGGGGAGCTGTTTTTT
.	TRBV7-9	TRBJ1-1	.	CASSLDMNTEAFF	TGTGCCAGCAGCCTAGATATGAACACTGAAGCTTTCTTT
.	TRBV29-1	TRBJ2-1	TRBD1	CSVRRDSSYNEQFF	TGCAGCGTCCGACGGGACAGCTCCTACAATGAGCAGTTCTTC
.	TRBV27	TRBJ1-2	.	CASSLSGPGDLGGYTF	TGTGCCAGCAGTTTATCGGGCCCAGGGGATTTGGGTGGCTACACCTTC
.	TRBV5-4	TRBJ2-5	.	CASSLDTRETQYF	TGTGCCAGCAGCTTGGACACCCGAGAGACCCAGTACTTC
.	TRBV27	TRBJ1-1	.	CASRPRESGTEAFF	TGTGCCAGCAGGCCCCGAGAGTCGGGCACTGAAGCTTTCTTT
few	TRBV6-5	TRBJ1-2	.	CASSYSRVGGYTF	TGTGCCAGCAGTTACAGCAGGGTGGGTGGCTACACCTTC
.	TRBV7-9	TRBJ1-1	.	CASSLLGGWTINTEAFF	TGTGCCAGCAGCTTATTGGGAGGGTGGACAATTAACACTGAAGCTTTCTTT
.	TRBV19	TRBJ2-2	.	CASSPGLSGNTGELFF	TGTGCCAGTAGCCCTGGGCTTAGCGGGAACACCGGGGAGCTGTTTTTT
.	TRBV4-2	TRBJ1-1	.	CASSPYTGNTEAFF	TGTGCCAGCAGCCCCTACACAGGGAACACTGAAGCTTTCTTT
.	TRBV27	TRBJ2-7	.	CASSLAVSSYEQYF	TGTGCCAGCAGTTTAGCGGTAAGCTCCTACGAGCAGTACTTC
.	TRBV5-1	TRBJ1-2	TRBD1	CASSSGQGRIRGYTF	TGCGCCAGCAGCTCCGGACAGGGTCGCATAAGAGGCTACACCTTC
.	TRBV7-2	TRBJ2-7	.	CASSAGLTVPYKQYF	TGTGCCAGCAGCGCTGGACTTACAGTCCCTTACAAGCAGTACTTC
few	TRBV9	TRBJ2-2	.	CASSLTGTSNTGELFF	TGTGCCAGCAGTTTGACCGGGACATCGAACACCGGGGAGCTGTTTTTT
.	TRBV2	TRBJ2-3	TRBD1	CASNGQGTDTQYF	TGTGCCAGCAATGGACAGGGTACAGATACGCAGTATTTT
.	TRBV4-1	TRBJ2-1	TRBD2	CASSSPRQRAGEVNEQFF	TGCGCCAGCAGCTCTCCACGGCAGAGAGCGGGAGAGGTTAATGAGCAGTTCTTC
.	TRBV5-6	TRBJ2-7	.	CASGDTYEQYF	TGTGCCAGCGGGGACACCTACGAGCAGTACTTC
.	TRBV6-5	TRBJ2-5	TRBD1	CASSPLGQQETQYF	TGTGCCAGCAGCCCCTTGGGACAGCAAGAGACCCAGTACTTC
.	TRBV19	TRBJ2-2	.	CASSKRTSNTGELFF	TGTGCCAGTAGTAAGCGTACCTCGAACACCGGGGAGCTGTTTTTT
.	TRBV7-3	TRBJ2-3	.	CASSTPRGPLSTDTQYF	TGTGCCAGCAGCACCCCAAGGGGTCCCCTAAGCACAGATACGCAGTATTTT
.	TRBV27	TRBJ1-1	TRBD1	CATQRTGGGMNTEAFF	TGTGCCACCCAAAGGACAGGAGGGGGAATGAACACTGAAGCTTTCTTT
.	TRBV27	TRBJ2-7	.	CASSLFGSSYEQYF	TGTGCCAGCAGTTTATTTGGGAGCTCCTACGAGCAGTACTTC
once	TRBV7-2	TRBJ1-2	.	CASSLLSYGYTF	TGTGCCAGCAGCCTACTTTCCTATGGCTACACCTTC